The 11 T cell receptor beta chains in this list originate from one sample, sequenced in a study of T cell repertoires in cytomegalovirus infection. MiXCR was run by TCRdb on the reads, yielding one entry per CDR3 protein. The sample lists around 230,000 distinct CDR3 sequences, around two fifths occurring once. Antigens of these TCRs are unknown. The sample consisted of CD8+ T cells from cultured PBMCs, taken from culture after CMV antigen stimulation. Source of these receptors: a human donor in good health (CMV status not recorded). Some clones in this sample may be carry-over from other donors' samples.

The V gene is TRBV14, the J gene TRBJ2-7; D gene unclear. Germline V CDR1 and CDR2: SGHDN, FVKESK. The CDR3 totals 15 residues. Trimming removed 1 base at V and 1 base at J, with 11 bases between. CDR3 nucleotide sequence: TGTGCCAGCAGCCAAGGGGTGTTGTCGTCCTACGAGCAGTACTTC. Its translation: CASSQGVLSSYEQYF.

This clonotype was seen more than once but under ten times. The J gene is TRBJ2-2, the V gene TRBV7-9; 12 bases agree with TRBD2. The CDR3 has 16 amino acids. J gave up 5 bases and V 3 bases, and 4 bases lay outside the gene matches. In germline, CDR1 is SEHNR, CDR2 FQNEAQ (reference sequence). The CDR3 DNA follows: TGTGCCAGCAGCTTTCCGACTAGCGGGAGAACCGGGGAGCTGTTTTTT. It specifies CASSFPTSGRTGELFF.

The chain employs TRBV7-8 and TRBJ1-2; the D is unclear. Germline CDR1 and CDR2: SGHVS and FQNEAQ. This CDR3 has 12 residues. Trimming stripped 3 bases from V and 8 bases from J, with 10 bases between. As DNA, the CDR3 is TGTGCCAGCAGCTTTGTCGTAGGGGGCTACACCTTC. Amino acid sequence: CASSFVVGGYTF.

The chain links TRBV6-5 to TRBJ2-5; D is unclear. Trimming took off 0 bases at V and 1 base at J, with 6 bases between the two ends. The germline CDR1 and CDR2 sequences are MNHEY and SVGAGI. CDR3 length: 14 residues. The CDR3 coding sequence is TGTGCCAGCAGTTACTCCGGCACCCAAGAGACCCAGTACTTC. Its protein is CASSYSGTQETQYF.

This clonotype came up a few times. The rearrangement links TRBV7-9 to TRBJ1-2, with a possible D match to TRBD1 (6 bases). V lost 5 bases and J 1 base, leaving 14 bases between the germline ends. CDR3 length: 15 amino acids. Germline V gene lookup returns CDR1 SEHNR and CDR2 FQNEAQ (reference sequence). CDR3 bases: TGTGCCAGCAGCATACGACAGGATCTTAACTATGGCTACACCTTC. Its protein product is CASSIRQDLNYGYTF.

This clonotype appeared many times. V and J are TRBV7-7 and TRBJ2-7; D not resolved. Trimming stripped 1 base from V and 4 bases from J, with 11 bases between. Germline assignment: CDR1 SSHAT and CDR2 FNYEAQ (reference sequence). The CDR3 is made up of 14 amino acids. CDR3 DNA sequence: TGTGCCAGCAGCTTAGGAATCGGGCCTTACGAGCAGTACTTC. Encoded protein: CASSLGIGPYEQYF. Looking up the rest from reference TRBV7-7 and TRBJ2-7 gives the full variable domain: GAGVSQSPRYKVTKRGQDVTLRCDPISSHATLYWYQQALGQGPEFLTYFNYEAQPDKSGLPSDRFSAERPEGSISTLTIQRTEQRDSAMYRCASSLGIGPYEQYFGPGTRLTVT.

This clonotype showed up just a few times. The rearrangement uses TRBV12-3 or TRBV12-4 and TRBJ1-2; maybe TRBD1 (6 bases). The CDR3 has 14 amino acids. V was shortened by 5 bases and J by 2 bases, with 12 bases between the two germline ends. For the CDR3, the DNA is TGTGCCAGCAGTCTACAAACAGGGAACTATGGCTACACCTTC. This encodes CASSLQTGNYGYTF.

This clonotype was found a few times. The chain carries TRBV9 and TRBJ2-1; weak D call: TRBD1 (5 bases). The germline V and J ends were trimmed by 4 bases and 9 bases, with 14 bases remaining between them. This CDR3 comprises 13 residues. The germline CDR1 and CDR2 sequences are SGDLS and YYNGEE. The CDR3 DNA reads TGTGCCAGCAGCCTACAGGTAATCAGTGAGCAGTTCTTC. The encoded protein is CASSLQVISEQFF.

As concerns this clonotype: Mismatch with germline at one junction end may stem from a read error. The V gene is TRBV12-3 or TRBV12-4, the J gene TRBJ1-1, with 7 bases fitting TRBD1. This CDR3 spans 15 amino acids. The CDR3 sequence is CARSSPGQKKTEAFF. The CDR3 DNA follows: TGTGCCAGAAGTTCCCCGGGACAGAAAAAAACTGAAGCTTTCTTT.

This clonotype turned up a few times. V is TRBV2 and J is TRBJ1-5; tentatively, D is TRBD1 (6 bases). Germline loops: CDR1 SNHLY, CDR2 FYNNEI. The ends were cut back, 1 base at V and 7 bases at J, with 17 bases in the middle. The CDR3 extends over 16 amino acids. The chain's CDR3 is CASSEGLRSGEQPQHF. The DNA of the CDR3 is TGTGCCAGCAGTGAAGGTCTTCGGTCAGGGGAACAGCCCCAGCATTTT.

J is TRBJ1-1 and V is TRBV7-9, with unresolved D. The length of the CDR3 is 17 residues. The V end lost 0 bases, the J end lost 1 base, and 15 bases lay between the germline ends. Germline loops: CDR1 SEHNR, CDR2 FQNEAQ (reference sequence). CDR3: CASSLAGGLSPNTEAFF. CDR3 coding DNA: TGTGCCAGCAGCTTAGCAGGTGGTTTATCGCCGAACACTGAAGCTTTCTTT.